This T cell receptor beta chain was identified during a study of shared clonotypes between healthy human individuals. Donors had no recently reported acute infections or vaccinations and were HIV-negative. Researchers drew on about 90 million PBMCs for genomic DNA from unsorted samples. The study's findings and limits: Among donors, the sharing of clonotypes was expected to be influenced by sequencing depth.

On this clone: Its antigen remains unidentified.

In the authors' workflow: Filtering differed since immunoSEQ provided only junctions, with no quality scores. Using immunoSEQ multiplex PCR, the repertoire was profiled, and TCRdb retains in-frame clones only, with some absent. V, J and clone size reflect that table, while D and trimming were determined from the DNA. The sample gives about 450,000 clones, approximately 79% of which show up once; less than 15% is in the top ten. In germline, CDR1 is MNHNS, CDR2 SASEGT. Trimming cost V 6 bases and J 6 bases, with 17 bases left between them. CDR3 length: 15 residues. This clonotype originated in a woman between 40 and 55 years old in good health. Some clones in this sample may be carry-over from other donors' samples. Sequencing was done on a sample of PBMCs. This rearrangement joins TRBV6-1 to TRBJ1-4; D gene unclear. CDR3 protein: CASRGSDQSHEKLFF. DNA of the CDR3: TGTGCCAGCAGGGGGTCGGACCAATCCCATGAAAAACTGTTTTTT.